This TCR beta chain came from a study of blood T cell repertoires in COVID-19. Overall study: COVID-19 samples collected from the United States, Italy and Spain covered acute and convalescent phases. T cells, B-cell-depleted T cells, or PBMCs supplied cDNA or gDNA.

The CDR3 sequence is 15 residues long. Trimming left V 5 bases short and J 0 bases short, with 11 bases between. Germline V gene sequence: CDR1 MNHEY, CDR2 SVGAGI. Authors' processing steps: Reference gene primer amplification in the assay estimated nucleated cell counts. Only in-frame clones appear in the TCRdb table, and some are missing; sequencing was by immunoSEQ multiplex PCR. V and J calls and clone size are copied from that table; D and trimming were computed from the DNA. The data contain 70,000 or so clones, over 85% of them singletons. Material: peripheral blood. The source is a man aged 45 to 65 with acute or convalescent COVID-19. The gene calls are TRBV6-5 and TRBJ1-3; D might be TRBD1 (5 bases). The CDR3 DNA reads TGTGCCAGCAGTCGCAGGGTCGACTCTGGAAACACCATATATTTT. Amino acid sequence: CASSRRVDSGNTIYF.